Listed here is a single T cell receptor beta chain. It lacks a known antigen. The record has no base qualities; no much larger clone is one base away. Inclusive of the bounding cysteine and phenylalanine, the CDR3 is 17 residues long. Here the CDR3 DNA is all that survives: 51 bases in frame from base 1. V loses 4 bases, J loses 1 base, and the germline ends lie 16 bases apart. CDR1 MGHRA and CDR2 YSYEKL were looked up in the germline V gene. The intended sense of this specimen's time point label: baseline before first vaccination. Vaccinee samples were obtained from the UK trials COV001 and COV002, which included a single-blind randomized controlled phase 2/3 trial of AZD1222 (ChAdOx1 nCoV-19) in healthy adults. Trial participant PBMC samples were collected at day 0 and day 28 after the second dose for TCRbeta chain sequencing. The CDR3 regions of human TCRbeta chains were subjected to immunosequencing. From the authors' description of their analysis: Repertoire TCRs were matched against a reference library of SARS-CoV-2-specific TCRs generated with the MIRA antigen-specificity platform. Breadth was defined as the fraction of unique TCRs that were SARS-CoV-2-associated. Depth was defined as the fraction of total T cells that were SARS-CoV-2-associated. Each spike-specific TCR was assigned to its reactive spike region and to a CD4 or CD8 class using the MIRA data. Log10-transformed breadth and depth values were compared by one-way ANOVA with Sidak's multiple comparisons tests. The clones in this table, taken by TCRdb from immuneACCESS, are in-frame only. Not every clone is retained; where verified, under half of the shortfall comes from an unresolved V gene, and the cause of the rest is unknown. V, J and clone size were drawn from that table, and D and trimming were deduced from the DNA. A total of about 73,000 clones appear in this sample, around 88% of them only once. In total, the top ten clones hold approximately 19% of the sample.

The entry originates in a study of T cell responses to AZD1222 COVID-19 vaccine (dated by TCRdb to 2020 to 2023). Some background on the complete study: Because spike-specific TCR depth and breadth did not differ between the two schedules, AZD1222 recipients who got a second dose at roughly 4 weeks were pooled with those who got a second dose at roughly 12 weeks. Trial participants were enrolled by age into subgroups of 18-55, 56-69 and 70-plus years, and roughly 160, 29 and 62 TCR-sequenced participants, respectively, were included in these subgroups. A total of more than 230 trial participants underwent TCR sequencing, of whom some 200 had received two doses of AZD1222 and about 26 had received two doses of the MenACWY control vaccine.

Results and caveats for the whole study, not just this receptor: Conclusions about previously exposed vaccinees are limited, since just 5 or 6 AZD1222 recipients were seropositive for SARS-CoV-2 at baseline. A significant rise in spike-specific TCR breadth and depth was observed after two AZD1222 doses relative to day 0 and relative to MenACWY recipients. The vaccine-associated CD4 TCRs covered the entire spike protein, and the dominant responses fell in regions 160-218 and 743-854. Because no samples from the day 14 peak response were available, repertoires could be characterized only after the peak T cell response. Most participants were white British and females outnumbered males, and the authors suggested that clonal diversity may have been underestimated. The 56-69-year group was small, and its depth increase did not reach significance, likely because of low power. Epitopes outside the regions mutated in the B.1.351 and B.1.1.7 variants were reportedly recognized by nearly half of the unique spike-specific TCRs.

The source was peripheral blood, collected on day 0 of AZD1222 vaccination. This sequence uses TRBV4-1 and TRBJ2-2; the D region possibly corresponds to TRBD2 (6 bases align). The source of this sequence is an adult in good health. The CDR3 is CASSPHLRDLNTGELFF. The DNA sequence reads TGCGCCAGCAGCCCCCATCTGCGGGATTTGAACACCGGGGAGCTGTTTTTT.